The clone carrying this T cell receptor beta chain was recorded once. The data were obtained in a study of blood T cell repertoires in COVID-19. About the research overall: Researchers got acute and convalescent COVID-19 samples from the United States, Italy and Spain. T cells, B-cell-depleted T cells, or PBMCs provided the cDNA or gDNA that served as material.

Patients in Seattle were enrolled during active infection, then followed longitudinally. In the original processing: Nucleated cell number was recorded as an estimate derived from reference gene primer amplification. Using immunoSEQ multiplex PCR, the repertoire was profiled, and TCRdb retains in-frame clones only, with some absent. Clone size and the V and J calls come from that table; the DNA yielded D and trimming. The sample holds about 480,000 clones, approximately 89% seen once. V shed 2 bases, J shed 6 bases, and the junction held 10 bases outside the gene matches. The germline V gene has CDR1 KGHDR and CDR2 SFDVKD. The CDR3 length is 17 residues.

The sequenced material came from peripheral blood. This sequence originates from a man younger than 30 with COVID-19, enrolled during active disease. This chain uses TRBV24-1 with TRBJ2-3, with 10 bases lining up with TRBD2. CDR3 in amino acids: CATSDWASGSLRDTQYF. In nucleotides, the CDR3 is TGTGCCACCAGTGATTGGGCTAGCGGGAGCCTGCGTGATACGCAGTATTTT.